The source of this TCR beta chain is a study of T cells in Graves' hyperthyroidism and ophthalmopathy (dated by TCRdb to between 2018 and 2020). A note on the overall study: Peripheral blood was sampled at the time of initial diagnosis, prior to any treatment. For training and testing, the 100 or so patients in the discovery cohort were randomly divided in a 7:3 ratio. The study also compared thyroid tissue and blood T-cell repertoires from five or six Graves' hyperthyroidism patients. Following sampling, methimazole starting at 30 mg daily was given to hyperthyroidism patients, and high-dose intravenous methylprednisolone was given to ophthalmopathy patients. TCR V-J signatures able to tell the groups apart were searched for in a discovery cohort of 90 to 100 patients, of whom around 42 had Graves' ophthalmopathy and 55 to 60 had stable Graves' hyperthyroidism. An independent validation cohort of under 20 hyperthyroidism patients and 17 patients who later progressed to ophthalmopathy tested prospective prediction of ophthalmopathy. The paper reports TCR Vbeta CDR3 sequencing of fewer than 150 peripheral blood samples: some 44 ophthalmopathy, fewer than 80 hyperthyroidism and about 17 progressor patients. Paper-wide results and their limitations: In validation, progression to ophthalmopathy was predicted by the model with roughly 71% sensitivity and about 72% specificity, a median of around 6.5 months before onset. A model built on a 13 V-J signature distinguished ophthalmopathy from stable hyperthyroidism, reaching over 85% sensitivity and around 82% specificity in cross-validation and 80%/75% in testing. Sample size was not statistically predetermined, and blinding of investigators to group allocation was not performed. Most expanded thyroid clonotypes (frequency above 0.001) were also detected in blood, suggesting blood repertoires may reflect thyroid immune responses.

TCR beta CDR3 regions were amplified from RNA transcripts. The first round of RT-PCR for the TCR CDR3 was performed with the HTBI primer set and the Qiagen OneStep RT-PCR kit. A second multiplex PCR round built the libraries, followed by size selection and purification. Sequencing of the libraries was done on an Illumina HiSeq2000 using paired-end 100 bp reads. Regarding the original processing steps: SOAPnuke was used to process the raw data, with reads discarded if the reads contained adapters or uncalled bases, had a mean Phred below 15, or lacked an exact constant-primer or identifier match. COPE v1.2.5 was used to merge the high-quality paired reads, and each unique nucleotide sequence was defined as a clonotype. Clonotypes were aligned to IMGT TRBV, TRBD and TRBJ reference segments using MiTCR v1.1. The analysis included only V-J combinations with a frequency above 0.0001, which together covered more than 99% of the repertoires. The TCS score was defined as the ratio of F50 (clonal expansion) to E x V (chaos), calculated using BLOSUM62-based TCRdist between CDR3 peptides within each V-J. Welch's t-statistics and random forest reduced around 550 V-J features to roughly 13, which were used in a naive Bayes classifier (R e1071). Thyroid-blood repertoire similarity was quantified with the Morisita-Horn index. TCRdb reworked the public reads: Q25 trimming with fastp, MiXCR clone assembly, productive beta chains retained. Entries are consolidated by CDR3 protein sequence, retaining the most common genes and DNA. The V and J calls reflect TCRdb's pipeline rather than the authors' work. In all, the sample holds around 700,000 distinct CDR3 sequences, and over 35% of those were seen once. The top ten constitute around 30% of the sample.

Graves' hyperthyroidism was defined as stable when no progression to ophthalmopathy occurred over 18 months of follow-up. Hyperthyroidism patients were aged 18 to 65 years and newly diagnosed, with disease duration of less than 2 months. Any patient with an uncontrolled infection, another autoimmune disease, pregnancy or lactation was excluded. Diagnoses were based on clinical symptoms, serum thyroxine and TRAb, thyroid ultrasound and orbital computed tomography. PBMCs were isolated from about 10 ml of fresh peripheral blood by Ficoll-Paque density gradient centrifugation. Trizol reagent was used to extract total RNA, and RNA quality was then checked on an Agilent 2100 Bioanalyzer. This clonotype was seen a handful of times. This receptor's antigen is unknown. The junction shows a germline mismatch at one end, possibly a read error. The CDR3 has 16 amino acids, counting the end cysteine and phenylalanine. The kept DNA is CDR3 alone, 48 bases in frame from the first base. CDR1 and CDR2, looked up from the germline V gene, are WSHSY and SAAADI.

The receptor chain draws on TRBV10-2 and TRBJ1-2, and 8 junctional nucleotides match TRBD1. The sequence was collected from a woman aged 40-49 years with Graves' hyperthyroidism. The sequenced material came from blood. The CDR3 protein is CASRGGPAGTGVGYTF. The nucleotides are TGTGCCAGCAGGGGGGGGCCCGCCGGGACAGGAGTTGGCTACACCTTC.